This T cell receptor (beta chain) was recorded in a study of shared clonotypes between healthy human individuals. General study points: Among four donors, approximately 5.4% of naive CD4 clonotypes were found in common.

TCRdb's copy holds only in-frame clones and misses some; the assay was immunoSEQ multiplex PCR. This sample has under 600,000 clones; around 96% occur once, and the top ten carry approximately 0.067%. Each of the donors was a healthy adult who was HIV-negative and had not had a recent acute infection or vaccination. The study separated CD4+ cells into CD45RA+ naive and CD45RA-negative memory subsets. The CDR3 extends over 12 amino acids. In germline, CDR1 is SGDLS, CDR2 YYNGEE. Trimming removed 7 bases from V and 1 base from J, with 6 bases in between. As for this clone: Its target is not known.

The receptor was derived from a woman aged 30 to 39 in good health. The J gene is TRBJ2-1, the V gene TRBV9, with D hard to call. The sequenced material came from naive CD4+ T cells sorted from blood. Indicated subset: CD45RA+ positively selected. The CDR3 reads CASGPSYNEQFF. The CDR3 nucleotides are TGTGCCAGCGGGCCGTCCTACAATGAGCAGTTCTTC.